This T cell receptor beta chain was profiled in a study of T-cell memory formation after mild COVID-19 (dated by TCRdb to the early 2020s). Looking at the study overall: Most TCR sequence clusters were specific to one of the two donors. The cohort comprised two young, previously healthy adult volunteers, one female and one male. T-cell clones expanding and contracting after mild COVID-19 in two donors were tracked by longitudinal TCRalpha and TCRbeta repertoire sequencing.

Study-wide conclusions, independent of this receptor: Clones contracting from day 15 to 85 had balanced CD4/CD8 phenotypes, while a second wave expanding from day 15 to 37 was biased towards CD4+. SARS-CoV-2 specificity was not confirmed for the second-wave clones peaking on day 37. Only two mild cases were covered in the study, and larger cohorts including severe cases with pre-infection samples were considered necessary. Some responding clones were detected in pre-infection memory, suggesting pre-existing cross-reactive memory T cells joined the SARS-CoV-2 response. Contracting CD4+ clones appeared mostly in the CM and EM memory subsets, whereas CD8+ clones were enriched in EMRA.

The CDR3 goes from the cysteine to the phenylalanine over 15 residues. Kept here is only the CDR3 DNA, which spans 45 bases and is read in frame from base 1. CDR1 SGDLS and CDR2 YYNGEE are derived from the germline V gene. V has 3 bases trimmed and J has 1 base trimmed; junction bases matching no gene number 5. This clonotype was detected many times. It lacks a known antigen. No base qualities exist here, and no much larger clone lies one base off it. Ficoll-Paque density gradient centrifugation was the method used to isolate PBMCs. The listed sequencing device is Illumina NovaSeq 6000. TCRalpha and TCRbeta cDNA libraries were constructed by 5'RACE with constant-segment primers, with sample barcodes and unique molecular identifiers being introduced. Trizol reagent was used to extract RNA from every sample. Amplification of the libraries took two PCR steps, and the second step added a second sample barcode plus Illumina TruSeq adapters. Sequencing of the libraries was done on an Illumina NovaSeq, producing 2 x 150 bp paired-end reads. The study's own analysis went as follows. Demultiplexing of reads and collapsing into UMI-guided consensus sequences were performed with migec v1.2.7. Using mixcr v2.1.11, UMI consensuses were aligned to TRA and TRB V and J templates and then assembled into clonotypes. A clonotype was counted as expanded or contracted only when both edgeR and NoisET called the clonotype significant, with the noise models trained on biological replicates. For edgeR calls, the cutoffs were a false discovery rate-adjusted p below 0.01 and a log2 fold-change threshold of 1. As an exploratory analysis of dynamics, PCA with hierarchical clustering was applied to max-normalized trajectories of the 1000 most abundant clonotypes. Separately sequenced CD4+ and CD8+ repertoires were used to assign a CD4 or CD8 phenotype to each responding clone. TCRdb ran its own pipeline on the public reads, namely fastp trimming at Q25 and MiXCR clone calling, and kept in-frame beta chains. Under each unique CDR3 protein, matching rows form one entry showing the most common genes and DNA. In this record, the V and J calls reflect TCRdb's handling and not the investigators' own analysis. The sample data list 220,000 or so distinct CDR3 sequences, and roughly 10% of these were observed just once. About 3.8% of the sample is held by the ten biggest clonotypes.

The clonotype was recovered from a man aged 18 to 35 who had mild COVID-19 (a few samples of this study predate the infection). The sample titles of this study are shuffled in the database, so cell type and time point are left out; the donor was told from shared clones. In this chain, TRBV9 is recombined with TRBJ2-3; TRBD1 matches 7 bases in the middle. The sample comprised PBMCs or a T cell subset sorted from them (not recorded which). The sequenced DNA is TGTGCCAGCAGCGCCCGACAGGGAGGCACAGATACGCAGTATTTT. This codes for CASSARQGGTDTQYF.